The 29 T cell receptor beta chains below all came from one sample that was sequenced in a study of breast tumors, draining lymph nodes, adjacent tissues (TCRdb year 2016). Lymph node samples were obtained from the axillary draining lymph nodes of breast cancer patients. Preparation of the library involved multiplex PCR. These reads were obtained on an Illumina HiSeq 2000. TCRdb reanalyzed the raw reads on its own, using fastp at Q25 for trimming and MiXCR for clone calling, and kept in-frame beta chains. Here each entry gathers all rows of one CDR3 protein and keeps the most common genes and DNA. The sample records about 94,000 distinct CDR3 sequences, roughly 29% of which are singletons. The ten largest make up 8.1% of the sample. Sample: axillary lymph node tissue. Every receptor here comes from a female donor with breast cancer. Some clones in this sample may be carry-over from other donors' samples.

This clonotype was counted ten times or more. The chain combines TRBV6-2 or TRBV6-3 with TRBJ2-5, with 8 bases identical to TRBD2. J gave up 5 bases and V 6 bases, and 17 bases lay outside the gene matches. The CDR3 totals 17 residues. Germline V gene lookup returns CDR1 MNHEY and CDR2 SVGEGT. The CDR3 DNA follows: TGTGCCAGCAGGAAAAGCGGGAGTGGCATCACCAGGGAGACCCAGTACTTC. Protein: CASRKSGSGITRETQYF.

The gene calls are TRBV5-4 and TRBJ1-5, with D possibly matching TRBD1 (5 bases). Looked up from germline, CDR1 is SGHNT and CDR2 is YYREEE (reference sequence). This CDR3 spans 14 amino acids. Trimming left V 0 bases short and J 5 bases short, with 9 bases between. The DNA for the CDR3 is TGTGCCAGCAGCTTGGAGGACACTGATCAGCCCCAGCATTTT. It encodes CASSLEDTDQPQHF.

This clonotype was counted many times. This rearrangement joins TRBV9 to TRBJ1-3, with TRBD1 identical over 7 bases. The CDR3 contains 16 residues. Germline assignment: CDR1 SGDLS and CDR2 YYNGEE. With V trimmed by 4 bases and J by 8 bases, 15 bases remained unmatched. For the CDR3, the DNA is TGTGCCAGCAGCACCTTAGGGTGGGGACAGCCATACACCATATATTTT. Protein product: CASSTLGWGQPYTIYF.

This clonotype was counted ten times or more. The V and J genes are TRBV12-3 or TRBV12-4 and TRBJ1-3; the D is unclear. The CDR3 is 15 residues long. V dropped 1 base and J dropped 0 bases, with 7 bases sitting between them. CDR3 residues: CASSLGQISGNTIYF. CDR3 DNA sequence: TGTGCCAGCAGTTTAGGGCAGATCTCTGGAAACACCATATATTTT.

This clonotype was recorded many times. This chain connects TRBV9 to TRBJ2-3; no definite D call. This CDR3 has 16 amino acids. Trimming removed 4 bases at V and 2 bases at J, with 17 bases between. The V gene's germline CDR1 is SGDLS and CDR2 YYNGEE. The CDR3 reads CASSTTGTTNTDTQYF. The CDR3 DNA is TGTGCCAGCAGCACGACCGGAACTACAAACACAGATACGCAGTATTTT.

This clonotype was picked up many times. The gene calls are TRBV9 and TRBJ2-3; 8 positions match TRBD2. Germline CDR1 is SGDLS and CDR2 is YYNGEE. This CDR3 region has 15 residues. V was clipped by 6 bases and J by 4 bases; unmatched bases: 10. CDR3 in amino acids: CASNKAGVVSDTQYF. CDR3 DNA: TGTGCCAGCAACAAAGCGGGAGTAGTCTCAGATACGCAGTATTTT.

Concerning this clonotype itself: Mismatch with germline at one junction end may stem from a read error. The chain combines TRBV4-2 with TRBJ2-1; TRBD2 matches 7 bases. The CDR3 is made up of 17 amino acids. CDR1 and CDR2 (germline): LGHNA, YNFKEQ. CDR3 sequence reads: CASGQGATGGSGGEQFF. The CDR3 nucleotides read TGTGCCAGCGGCCAAGGAGCTACGGGCGGGAGCGGCGGTGAGCAGTTCTTC.

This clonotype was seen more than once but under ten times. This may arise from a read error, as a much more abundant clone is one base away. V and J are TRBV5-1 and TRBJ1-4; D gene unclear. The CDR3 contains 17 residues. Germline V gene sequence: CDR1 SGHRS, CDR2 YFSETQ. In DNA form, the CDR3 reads TGCGCCGGCAGCTTGGGCCCCGGCGGGGAGGCTAATGAAAAACTGTTTTTT. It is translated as CAGSLGPGGEANEKLFF. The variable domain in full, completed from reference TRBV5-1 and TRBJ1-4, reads KAGVTQTPRYLIKTRGQQVTLSCSPISGHRSVSWYQQTPGQGLQFLFEYFSETQRNKGNFPGRFSGRQFSNSRSEMNVSTLELGDSALYLCAGSLGPGGEANEKLFFGSGTQLSVL.

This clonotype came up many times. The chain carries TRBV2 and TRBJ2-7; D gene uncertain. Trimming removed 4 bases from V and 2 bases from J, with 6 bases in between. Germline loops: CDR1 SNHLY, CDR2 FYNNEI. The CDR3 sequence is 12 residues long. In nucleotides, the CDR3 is TGTGCCAGCAGTGTATTAGCCTACGAGCAGTACTTC. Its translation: CASSVLAYEQYF.

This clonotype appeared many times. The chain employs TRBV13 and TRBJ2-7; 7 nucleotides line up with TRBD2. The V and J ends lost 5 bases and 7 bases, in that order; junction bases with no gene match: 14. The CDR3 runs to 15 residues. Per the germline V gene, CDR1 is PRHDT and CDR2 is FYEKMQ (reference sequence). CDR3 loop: CASSIGTTSPWEQYF. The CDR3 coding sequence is TGTGCCAGCAGCATTGGGACTACAAGTCCTTGGGAGCAGTACTTC.

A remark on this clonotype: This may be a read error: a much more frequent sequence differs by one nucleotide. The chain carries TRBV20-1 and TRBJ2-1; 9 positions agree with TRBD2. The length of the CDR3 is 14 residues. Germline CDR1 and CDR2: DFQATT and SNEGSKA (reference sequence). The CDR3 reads CSARTSGSYTEQFF. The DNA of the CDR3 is TGCAGTGCTAGAACTAGCGGGTCCTACACTGAGCAGTTCTTC.

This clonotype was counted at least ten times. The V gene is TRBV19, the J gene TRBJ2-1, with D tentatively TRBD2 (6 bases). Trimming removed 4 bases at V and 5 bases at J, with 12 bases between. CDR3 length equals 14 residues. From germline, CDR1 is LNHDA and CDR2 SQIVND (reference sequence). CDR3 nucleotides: TGTGCCAGTAGTACGACTAGTTCCCACAATGAGCAGTTCTTC. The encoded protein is CASSTTSSHNEQFF.

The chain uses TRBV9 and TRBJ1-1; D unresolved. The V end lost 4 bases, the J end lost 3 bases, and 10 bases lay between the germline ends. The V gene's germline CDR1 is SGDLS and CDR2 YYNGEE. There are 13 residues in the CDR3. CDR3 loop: CASSKQTDTEAFF. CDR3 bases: TGTGCCAGCAGCAAACAAACTGACACTGAAGCTTTCTTT.

The CDR3 loop reads CASSPAGQNTLKAQYF. CDR3 coding DNA: TGTGCCAGCAGCCCGGCTGGACAGAACACATTAAAGGCCCAGTACTTC. The rearrangement uses TRBV5-4 and TRBJ2-5; a weak D match, TRBD1 (6 bases). CDR1 and CDR2 from the germline V gene are SGHNT and YYREEE (reference sequence). This CDR3 region has 16 residues. V lost 4 bases and J 9 bases, leaving 25 bases between the germline ends. The full variable domain, in which reference TRBV5-4 and TRBJ2-5 provide the parts outside the CDR3, is ETGVTQSPTHLIKTRGQQVTLRCSSQSGHNTVSWYQQALGQGPQFIFQYYREEENGRGNFPPRFSGLQFPNYSSELNVNALELDDSALYLCASSPAGQNTLKAQYFGPGTRLLVL.

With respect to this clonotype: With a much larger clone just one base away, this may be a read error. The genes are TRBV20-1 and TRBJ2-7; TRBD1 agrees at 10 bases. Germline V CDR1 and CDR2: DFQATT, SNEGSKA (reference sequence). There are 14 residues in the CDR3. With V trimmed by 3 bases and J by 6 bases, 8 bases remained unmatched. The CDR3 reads CSARTGTGASEQYF. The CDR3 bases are TGCAGTGCTAGGACCGGGACAGGGGCCTCCGAGCAGTACTTC.

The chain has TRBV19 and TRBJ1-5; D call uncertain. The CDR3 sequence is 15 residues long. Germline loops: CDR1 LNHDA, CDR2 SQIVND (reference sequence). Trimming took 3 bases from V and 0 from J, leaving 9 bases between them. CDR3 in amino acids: CASSISLNSNQPQHF. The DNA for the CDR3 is TGTGCCAGTAGTATTAGTCTCAATAGCAATCAGCCCCAGCATTTT.

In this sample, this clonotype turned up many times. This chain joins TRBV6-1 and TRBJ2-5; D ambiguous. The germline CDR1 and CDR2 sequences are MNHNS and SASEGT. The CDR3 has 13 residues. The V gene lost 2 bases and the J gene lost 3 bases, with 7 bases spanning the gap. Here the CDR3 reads CASSEISKETQYF. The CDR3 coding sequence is TGTGCCAGCAGTGAAATCAGCAAAGAGACCCAGTACTTC.

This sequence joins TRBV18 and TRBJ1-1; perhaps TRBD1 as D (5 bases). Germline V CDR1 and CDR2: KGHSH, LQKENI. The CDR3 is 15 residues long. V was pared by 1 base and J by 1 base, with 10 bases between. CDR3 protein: CASSPRGRRNTEAFF. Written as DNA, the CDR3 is TGTGCCAGCTCACCACGGGGCAGGAGGAACACTGAAGCTTTCTTT.

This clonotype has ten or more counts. In DNA, the CDR3 is TGTGCCAGTAGTACTTCGGGGGGCTGGACAGATACGCAGTATTTT. It is translated as CASSTSGGWTDTQYF. The genes are TRBV19 and TRBJ2-3, with D maybe TRBD2 (7 bases). This CDR3 spans 15 amino acids. With 4 bases removed from V and 3 bases from J, the gap between germline ends came to 14 bases. CDR1 is LNHDA and CDR2 is SQIVND in the germline V gene (reference sequence).

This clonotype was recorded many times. Here the CDR3 DNA reads TGTGCCAGCAGTTTATCGTGGGGCGCCGGGAAGACCCAGTACTTC. Translated, it gives CASSLSWGAGKTQYF. The chain carries TRBV27 and TRBJ2-5; D tentatively reads TRBD1 or TRBD2 (5 bases each). Per germline, CDR1 MNHEY and CDR2 SMNVEV (reference sequence). The CDR3 is 15 amino acids. Deletions cut 0 bases from V and 6 bases from J, with 14 bases between.

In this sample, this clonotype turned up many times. CDR3 amino acids: CSASVAGGDTGELFF. In DNA form, the CDR3 reads TGCAGTGCTAGTGTAGCGGGAGGTGACACCGGGGAGCTGTTTTTT. The chain links TRBV20-1 to TRBJ2-2; TRBD2 agrees at 10 bases. Per the germline V gene, CDR1 is DFQATT and CDR2 is SNEGSKA (reference sequence). The CDR3 consists of 15 residues. V shed 3 bases and J 3 bases; nucleotides not matched to a gene: 4.

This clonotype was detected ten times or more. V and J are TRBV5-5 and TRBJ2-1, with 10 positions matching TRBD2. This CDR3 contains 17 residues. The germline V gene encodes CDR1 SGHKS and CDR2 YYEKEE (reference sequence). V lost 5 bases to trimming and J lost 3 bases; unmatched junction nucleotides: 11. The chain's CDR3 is CASRTLIAGGSYNEQFF. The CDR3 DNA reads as TGTGCCAGCAGAACTCTCATAGCGGGGGGAAGCTACAATGAGCAGTTCTTC.

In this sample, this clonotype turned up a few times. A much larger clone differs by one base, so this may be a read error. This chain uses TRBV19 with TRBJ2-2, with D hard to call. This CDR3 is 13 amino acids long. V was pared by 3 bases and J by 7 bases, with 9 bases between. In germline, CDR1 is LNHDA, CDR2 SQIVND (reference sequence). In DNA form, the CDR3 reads TGTGCCAGTAGTATGCCGGGCGGCGGGGAGCTGTTTTTT. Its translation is CASSMPGGGELFF.

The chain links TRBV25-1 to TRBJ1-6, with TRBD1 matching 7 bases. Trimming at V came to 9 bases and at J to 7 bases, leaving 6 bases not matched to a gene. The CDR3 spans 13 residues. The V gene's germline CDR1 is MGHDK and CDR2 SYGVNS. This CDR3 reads CASAGTVNSPLHF. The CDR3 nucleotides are TGTGCCAGTGCCGGGACAGTCAATTCACCCCTCCACTTT.

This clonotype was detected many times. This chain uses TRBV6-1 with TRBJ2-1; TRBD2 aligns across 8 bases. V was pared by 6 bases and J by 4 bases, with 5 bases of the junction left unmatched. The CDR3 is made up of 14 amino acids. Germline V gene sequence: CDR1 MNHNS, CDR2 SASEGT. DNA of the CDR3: TGTGCCAGCAGGACTAGCGAGGGGTACAATGAGCAGTTCTTC. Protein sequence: CASRTSEGYNEQFF.

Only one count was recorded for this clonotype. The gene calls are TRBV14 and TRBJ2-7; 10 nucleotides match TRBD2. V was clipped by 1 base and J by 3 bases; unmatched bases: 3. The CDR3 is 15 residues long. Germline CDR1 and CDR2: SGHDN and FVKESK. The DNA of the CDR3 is TGTGCCAGCAGCCAAGCTAGCGGGAGTATCTACGAGCAGTACTTC. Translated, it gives CASSQASGSIYEQYF.

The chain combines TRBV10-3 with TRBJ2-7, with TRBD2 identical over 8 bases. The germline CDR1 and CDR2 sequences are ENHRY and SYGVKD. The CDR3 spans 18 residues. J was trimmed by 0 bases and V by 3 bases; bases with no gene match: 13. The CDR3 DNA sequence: TGTGCCATCAGTGAAGTCGGGGGGGGGGGGGGGCCCTCCTACGAGCAGTACTTC. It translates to CAISEVGGGGGPSYEQYF.

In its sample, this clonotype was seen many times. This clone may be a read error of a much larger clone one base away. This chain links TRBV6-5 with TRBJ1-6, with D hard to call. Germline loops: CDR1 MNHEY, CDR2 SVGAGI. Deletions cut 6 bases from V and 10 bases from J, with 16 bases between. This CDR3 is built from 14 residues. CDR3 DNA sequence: TGTGCCAGCAGACCGGCCAGAAGGAGCTCACCCCTCCACTTT. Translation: CASRPARRSSPLHF.

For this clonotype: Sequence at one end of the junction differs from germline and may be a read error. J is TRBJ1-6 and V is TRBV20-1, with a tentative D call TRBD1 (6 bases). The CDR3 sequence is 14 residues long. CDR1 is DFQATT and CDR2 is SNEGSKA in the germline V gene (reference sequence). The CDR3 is CSASTGKRNSPLHF. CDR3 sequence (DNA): TGCAGTGCTAGTACAGGGAAGAGAAATTCCCCCCTCCACTTT.